The sequence of this T cell receptor beta chain was determined in a study of human T cells and chemical hapten exposure. The overall study: Throughout a study of 20 to 25 weeks, patients underwent weekly scalp administration of diphenylcyclopropenone doses. Study-wide findings and caveats: High-frequency TCRs, those above 1 in 1000, stayed the same after DPC sensitization.

As for time point: pre-sensitization, week 0. Treatment reported: therapeutic diphenylcyclopropenone sensitization with weekly scalp DPC. In regard to this clonotype: Its antigen is not known.

In the original processing: Samples ranged from roughly 23,224 to 700,000 TCRs, with a median of approximately 100,000. Each CDR3 protein gets one entry after TCRdb re-called the RACE reads with MiXCR. The V and J calls reflect TCRdb's pipeline rather than the authors' work. The sample contains some 110,000 distinct CDR3 sequences, 12% of which appear only once. The sequence was collected from a woman in her fifties or sixties with alopecia areata. Some clones in this sample may be carry-over from other donors' samples. This sample comprised whole blood, obtained in connection with sensitization to the hapten diphenylcyclopropenone (DPC).

CDR3 loop: CASSQVGGANTEAFF. The CDR3 bases are TGTGCCAGCAGCCAGGTCGGAGGGGCGAACACTGAAGCTTTCTTT. The chain couples TRBV3-1 to TRBJ1-1, with a possible D match to TRBD1 (5 bases). CDR1 LGHDT and CDR2 YNNKEL come from the germline V gene (reference sequence). V was pared by 3 bases and J by 1 base, with 12 bases between. The CDR3 contains 15 residues.